Listed below are T cell receptor beta chains from one sample, sequenced in a study of blood T cell repertoires in COVID-19. Measured with immunoSEQ multiplex PCR; TCRdb has only the in-frame clones, and not every one. Here the sample spans about 110,000 clones, roughly 90% being singletons. Sequencing was carried out using peripheral blood. These TCRs come from a man aged 40-50 years with active or convalescent COVID-19. CDR3s include the opening cysteine and the closing phenylalanine or tryptophan. The order of the fields is D gene, V gene, clone size, J gene, CDR3 DNA, CDR3 protein. A D gene is named only where the DNA matches it firmly. Size is omitted from some rows. Given values are once, few, many or a class for expanded clones.

TRBD1	TRBV6-5	once	TRBJ1-5	TGTGCCAGCAGTTACAGGGGGCATCAGCCCCAGCATTTT	CASSYRGHQPQHF
-	TRBV28	-	TRBJ2-5	TGTGCCAGCAGTCCTGGCTGGGGGGGGCGAGAGACCCAGTACTTC	CASSPGWGGRETQYF
-	TRBV28	-	TRBJ2-3	TGTGCCACCAGTTTCCCCCTCACAGATACGCAGTATTTT	CATSFPLTDTQYF
-	TRBV9	-	TRBJ2-3	TGTGCCAGCAGCACCCTGACTCTGGATACGCAGTATTTT	CASSTLTLDTQYF
-	TRBV28	-	TRBJ2-3	TGTGCCAGCAGTTTAGAACGGGGCACAGATACGCAGTATTTT	CASSLERGTDTQYF
-	TRBV24-1	-	TRBJ2-4	TGTGCCACCAGTGATGACTTACTAGGTGTTCAGTACTTC	CATSDDLLGVQYF
-	TRBV10-3	-	TRBJ2-2	TGTGCCATCAGCCCCGTCGGTACGAACACCGGGGAGCTGTTTTTT	CAISPVGTNTGELFF
TRBD2	TRBV28	-	TRBJ2-3	TGTGCCAGCAGTTTACCGCTAGCGGGACCTAGCACAGATACGCAGTATTTT	CASSLPLAGPSTDTQYF
-	TRBV19	once	TRBJ1-1	TGTGCCAGTAGTATGTCGGGGAGGAGGGCCACTGAAGCTTTCTTT	CASSMSGRRATEAFF
-	TRBV7-3	-	TRBJ2-3	TGTGCCAGCAGCTTAACCAGGACCAATATCGGGGCAGATACGCAGTATTTT	CASSLTRTNIGADTQYF
-	TRBV7-2	-	TRBJ2-1	TGTGCCAGCAGCTTGTTGACAAGTAACAATGAGCAGTTCTTC	CASSLLTSNNEQFF
TRBD1	TRBV5-4	-	TRBJ2-7	TGTGCCAGCAGCCCCCTAGGACAGGGGCGACTCTACGAGCAGTACTTC	CASSPLGQGRLYEQYF
-	TRBV30	-	TRBJ2-7	TGTGCCTGGAGTATACAGGGAGTCCACGAGCAGTACTTC	CAWSIQGVHEQYF
-	TRBV24-1	-	TRBJ1-5	TGTGCCACCAGTGTAGGAGGCAGCAATCAGCCCCAGCATTTT	CATSVGGSNQPQHF
TRBD1	TRBV11-2	few	TRBJ1-1	TGTGCCAGCAGCGAAGGACAGGGGCTCACTGAAGCTTTCTTT	CASSEGQGLTEAFF
-	TRBV30	-	TRBJ1-1	TGTGCCTGGAGAGGGGGGAACACTGAAGCTTTCTTT	CAWRGGNTEAFF
TRBD1	TRBV3-1/TRBV3-2	-	TRBJ1-3	TGTGCCAGCTACGGGACAGCTGGAAACACCATATATTTT	CASYGTAGNTIYF
-	TRBV28	-	TRBJ1-2	TGTGCCAGCAGTCACCCGACGCGGGGGGATGGCTACACCTTC	CASSHPTRGDGYTF
TRBD2	TRBV6-1	-	TRBJ2-7	TGTGCCAGCAGTGAAGGGACTAGCGTCCCCTACGAGCAGTACTTC	CASSEGTSVPYEQYF
-	TRBV5-1	-	TRBJ2-7	TGCGCCAGCAGTTATACGGCGGGCGAGCAGTACTTC	CASSYTAGEQYF
-	TRBV20-1	-	TRBJ1-2	TGCAGTGCTAGCCGCGATCCGGGCTACACCTTC	CSASRDPGYTF
-	TRBV18	-	TRBJ1-2	TGTGCCAGCACACCCCTTCAGGGACTGAATGGCTACACCTTC	CASTPLQGLNGYTF
TRBD2	TRBV5-1	-	TRBJ2-7	TGCGCCAGCAGCTTAGGAGCGGGAGGGCCCTACGAGCAGTACTTC	CASSLGAGGPYEQYF
TRBD1	TRBV28	-	TRBJ1-1	TGTGCCAGCAGTTCTATTGCCGATTTGACAGGGCCGAACACTGAAGCTTTCTTT	CASSSIADLTGPNTEAFF
-	TRBV19	-	TRBJ2-7	TGTGCCAGTAGTAGGGGGCCTTCCTACGAGCAGTACTTC	CASSRGPSYEQYF
-	TRBV18	-	TRBJ1-2	TGTGCCAGCTCACAAGGCCGGGCCGCGGGTAACTATGGCTACACCTTC	CASSQGRAAGNYGYTF
TRBD1	TRBV25-1	-	TRBJ1-2	TGTGCCAGCAGTGAGACAGGGGGCGCGTATGGCTACACCTTC	CASSETGGAYGYTF
TRBD1	TRBV4-1	-	TRBJ2-7	TGCGCCAGCAGCCAAGCCCCAGGGGGCACATACGAGCAGTACTTC	CASSQAPGGTYEQYF
-	TRBV5-4	-	TRBJ1-3	TGTGCCAGCAGCTTTTCAGGGGCTGGAAACACCATATATTTT	CASSFSGAGNTIYF
TRBD2	TRBV3-1/TRBV3-2	few	TRBJ2-2	TGTGCCAGCAGCCAAGTTGCGGGAGGGGCCGCCGGGGAGCTGTTTTTT	CASSQVAGGAAGELFF
-	TRBV4-2	-	TRBJ1-1	TGTGCCAGCAGCAGCGGGTCGAACACTGAAGCTTTCTTT	CASSSGSNTEAFF